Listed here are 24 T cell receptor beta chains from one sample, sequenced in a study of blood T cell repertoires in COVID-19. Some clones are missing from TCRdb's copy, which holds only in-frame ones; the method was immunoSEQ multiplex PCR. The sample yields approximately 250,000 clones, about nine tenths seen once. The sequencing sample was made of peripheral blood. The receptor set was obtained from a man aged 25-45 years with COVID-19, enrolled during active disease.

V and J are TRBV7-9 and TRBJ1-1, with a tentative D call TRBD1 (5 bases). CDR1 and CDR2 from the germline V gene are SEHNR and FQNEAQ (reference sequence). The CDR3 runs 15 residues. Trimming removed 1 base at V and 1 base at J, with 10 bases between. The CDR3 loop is CASSLGRGGNTEAFF. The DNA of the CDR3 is TGTGCCAGCAGCTTAGGAAGGGGCGGGAACACTGAAGCTTTCTTT. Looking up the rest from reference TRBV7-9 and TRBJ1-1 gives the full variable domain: DTGVSQNPRHKITKRGQNVTFRCDPISEHNRLYWYRQTLGQGPEFLTYFQNEAQLEKSRLLSDRFSAERPKGSFSTLEIQRTEQGDSAMYLCASSLGRGGNTEAFFGQGTRLTVV.

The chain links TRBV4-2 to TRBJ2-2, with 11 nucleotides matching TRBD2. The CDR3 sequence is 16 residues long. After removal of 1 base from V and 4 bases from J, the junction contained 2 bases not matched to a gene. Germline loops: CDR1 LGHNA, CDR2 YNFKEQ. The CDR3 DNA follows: TGTGCCAGCAGCCAAGTTAGCGGGGGGGCCACCGGGGAGCTGTTTTTT. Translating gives CASSQVSGGATGELFF.

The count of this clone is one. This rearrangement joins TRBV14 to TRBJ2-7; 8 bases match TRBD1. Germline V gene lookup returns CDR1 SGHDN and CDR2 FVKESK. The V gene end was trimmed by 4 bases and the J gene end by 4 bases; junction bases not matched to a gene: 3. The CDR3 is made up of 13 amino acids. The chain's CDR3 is CASSRRDRYEQYF. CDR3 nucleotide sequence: TGTGCCAGCAGCCGCCGGGACAGGTACGAGCAGTACTTC.

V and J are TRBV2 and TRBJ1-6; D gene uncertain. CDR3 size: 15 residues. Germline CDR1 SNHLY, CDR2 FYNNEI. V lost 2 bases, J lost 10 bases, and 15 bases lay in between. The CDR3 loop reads CASSEHVPTESPLHF. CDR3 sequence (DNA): TGTGCCAGCAGTGAACACGTCCCTACGGAGTCACCCCTCCACTTT.

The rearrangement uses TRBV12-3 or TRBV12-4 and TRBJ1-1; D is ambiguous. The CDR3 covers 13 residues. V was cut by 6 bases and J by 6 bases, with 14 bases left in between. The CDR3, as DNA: TGTGCCAGCAGCTTAAGAGAGGCCGCTGAAGCTTTCTTT. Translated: CASSLREAAEAFF.

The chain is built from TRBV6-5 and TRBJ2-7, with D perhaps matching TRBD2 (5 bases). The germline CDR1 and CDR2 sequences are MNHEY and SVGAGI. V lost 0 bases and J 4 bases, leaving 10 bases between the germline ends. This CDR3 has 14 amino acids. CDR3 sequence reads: CASSYSDSRYEQYF. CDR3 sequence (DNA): TGTGCCAGCAGTTACTCGGACTCCCGTTACGAGCAGTACTTC.

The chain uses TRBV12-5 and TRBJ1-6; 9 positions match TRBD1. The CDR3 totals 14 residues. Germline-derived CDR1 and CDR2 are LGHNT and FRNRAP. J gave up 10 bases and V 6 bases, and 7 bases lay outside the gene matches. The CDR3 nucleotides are TGTGCTAGTGGGGAGGGACAGGGCTTGTCACCCCTCCACTTT. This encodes CASGEGQGLSPLHF.

CDR3 nucleotides: TGTGCCAGCAGTCCTCCCTCTCCTGATACGCAGTATTTT. It codes for CASSPPSPDTQYF. The J gene is TRBJ2-3, the V gene TRBV28; D remains ambiguous. The CDR3 is 13 amino acids. V lost 5 bases and J lost 6, with 12 bases in between. Germline-derived CDR1 and CDR2 are MDHEN and SYDVKM.

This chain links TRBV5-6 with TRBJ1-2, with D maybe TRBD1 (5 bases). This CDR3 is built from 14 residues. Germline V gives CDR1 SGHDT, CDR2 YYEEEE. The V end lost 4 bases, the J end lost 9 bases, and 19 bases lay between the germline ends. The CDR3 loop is CASSLGRRALSYTF. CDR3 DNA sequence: TGTGCCAGCAGCCTGGGGCGGCGCGCGTTGAGCTACACCTTC.

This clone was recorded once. This CDR3 reads CASRPTGGDYTF. As DNA, the CDR3 is TGTGCCAGCAGGCCGACAGGGGGCGACTACACCTTC. The rearrangement links TRBV12-3 or TRBV12-4 to TRBJ1-2, with 10 bases identical to TRBD1. This CDR3 is 12 amino acids long. V trimming: 6 bases; J trimming: 10 bases; junction bases outside the gene matches: 5.

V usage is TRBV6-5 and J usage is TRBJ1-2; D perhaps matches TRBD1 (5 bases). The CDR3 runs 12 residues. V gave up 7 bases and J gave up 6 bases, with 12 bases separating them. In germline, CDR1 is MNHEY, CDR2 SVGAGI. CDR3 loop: CASTLGGNGYTF. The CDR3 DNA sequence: TGTGCCAGCACCCTGGGGGGGAATGGCTACACCTTC.

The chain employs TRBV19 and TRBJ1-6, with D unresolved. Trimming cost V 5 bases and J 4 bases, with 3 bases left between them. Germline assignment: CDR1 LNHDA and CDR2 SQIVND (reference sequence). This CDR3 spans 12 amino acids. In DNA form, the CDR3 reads TGTGCCAGTAGTCTATATAATTCACCCCTCCACTTT. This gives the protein CASSLYNSPLHF.

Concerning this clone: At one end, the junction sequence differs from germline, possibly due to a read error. CDR3 in amino acids: CASSSQGSSSLLSF. The CDR3 DNA follows: TGTGCCAGCAGCTCACAGGGGTCCAGTTCTCTCCTTTCCTTC. The gene calls are TRBV5-4 and TRBJ1-2, with 7 bases matching TRBD1. The CDR3 has 14 residues. Germline CDR1 reads SGHNT; CDR2 reads YYREEE (reference sequence).

The CDR3 protein is CAVGTSGGPATQYF. The CDR3 DNA reads as TGTGCCGTTGGGACTAGCGGGGGGCCGGCCACGCAGTATTTT. V usage is TRBV27 and J usage is TRBJ2-3, with 15 bases lining up with TRBD2. In germline, CDR1 is MNHEY, CDR2 SMNVEV (reference sequence). Trimming took 11 bases from V and 9 from J; bases not matched to a gene: 9. This CDR3 contains 14 residues.

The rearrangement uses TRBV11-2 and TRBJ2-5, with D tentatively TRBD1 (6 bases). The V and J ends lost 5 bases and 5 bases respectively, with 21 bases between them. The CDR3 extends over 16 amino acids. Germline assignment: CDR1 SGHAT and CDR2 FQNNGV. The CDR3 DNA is TGTGCCAGCAGCGCCGGACAGAACACCCGCTGGGAGACCCAGTACTTC. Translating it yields CASSAGQNTRWETQYF.

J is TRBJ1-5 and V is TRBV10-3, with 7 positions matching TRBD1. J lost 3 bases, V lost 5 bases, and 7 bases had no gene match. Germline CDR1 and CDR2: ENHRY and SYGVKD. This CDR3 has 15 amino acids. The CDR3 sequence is CAISNGQATNQPQHF. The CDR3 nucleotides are TGTGCCATCAGTAACGGACAGGCCACCAATCAGCCCCAGCATTTT.

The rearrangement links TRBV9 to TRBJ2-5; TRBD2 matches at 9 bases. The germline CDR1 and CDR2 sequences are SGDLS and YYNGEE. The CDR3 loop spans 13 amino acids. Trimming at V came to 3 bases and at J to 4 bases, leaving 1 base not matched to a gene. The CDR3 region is CASSGSGGETQYF. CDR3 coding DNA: TGTGCCAGCAGCGGTAGCGGGGGAGAGACCCAGTACTTC.

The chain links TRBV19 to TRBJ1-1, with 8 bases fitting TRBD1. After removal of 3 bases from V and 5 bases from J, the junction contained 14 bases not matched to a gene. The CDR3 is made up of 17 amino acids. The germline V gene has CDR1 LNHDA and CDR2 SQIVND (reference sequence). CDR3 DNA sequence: TGTGCCAGTAGTATGCGACAGGGGTGGGGGGCGAGGACTGAAGCTTTCTTT. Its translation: CASSMRQGWGARTEAFF. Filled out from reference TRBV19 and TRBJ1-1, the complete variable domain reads DGGITQSPKYLFRKEGQNVTLSCEQNLNHDAMYWYRQDPGQGLRLIYYSQIVNDFQKGDIAEGYSVSREKKESFPLTVTSAQKNPTAFYLCASSMRQGWGARTEAFFGQGTRLTVV.

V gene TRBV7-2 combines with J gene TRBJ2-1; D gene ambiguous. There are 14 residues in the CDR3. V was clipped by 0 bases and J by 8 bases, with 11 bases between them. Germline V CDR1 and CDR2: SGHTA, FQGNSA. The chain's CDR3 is CASSLARRSDEQFF. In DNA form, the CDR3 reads TGTGCCAGCAGCTTAGCCCGCCGTTCGGATGAGCAGTTCTTC.

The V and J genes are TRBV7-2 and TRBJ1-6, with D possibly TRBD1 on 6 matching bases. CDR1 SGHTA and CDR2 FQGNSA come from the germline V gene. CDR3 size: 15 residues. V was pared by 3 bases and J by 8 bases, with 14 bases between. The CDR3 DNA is TGTGCCAGCAGCTTGAGGGGGTACAGGGATTCACCCCTCCACTTT. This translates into CASSLRGYRDSPLHF.

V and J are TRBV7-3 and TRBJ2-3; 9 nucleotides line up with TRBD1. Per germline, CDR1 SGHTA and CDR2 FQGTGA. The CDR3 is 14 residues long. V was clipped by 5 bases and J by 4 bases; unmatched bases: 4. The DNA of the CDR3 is TGTGCCAGCAGCCGGACAGGGGTTTCAGATACGCAGTATTTT. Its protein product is CASSRTGVSDTQYF.

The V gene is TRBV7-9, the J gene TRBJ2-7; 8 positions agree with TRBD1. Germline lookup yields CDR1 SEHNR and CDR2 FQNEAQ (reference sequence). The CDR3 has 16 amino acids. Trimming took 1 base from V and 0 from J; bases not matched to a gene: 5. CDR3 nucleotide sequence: TGTGCCAGCAGCTTAGTGACAGGGGCTAGCTCCTACGAGCAGTACTTC. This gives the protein CASSLVTGASSYEQYF.

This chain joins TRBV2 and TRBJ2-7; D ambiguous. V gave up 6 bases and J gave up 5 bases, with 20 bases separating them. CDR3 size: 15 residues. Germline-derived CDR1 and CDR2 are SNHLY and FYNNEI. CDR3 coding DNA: TGTGCCAGCAGCGAACCGATTGCGGCATTCGACGAGCAGTACTTC. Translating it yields CASSEPIAAFDEQYF.

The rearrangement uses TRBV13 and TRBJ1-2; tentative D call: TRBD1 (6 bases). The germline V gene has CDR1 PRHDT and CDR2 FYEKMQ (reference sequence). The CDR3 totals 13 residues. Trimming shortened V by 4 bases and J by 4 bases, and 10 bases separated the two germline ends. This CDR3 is CASSSQGSYGYTF. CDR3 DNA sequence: TGTGCCAGCAGCTCCCAGGGGTCCTATGGCTACACCTTC.